The 26 T cell receptor beta chains below all came from one sample that was sequenced in a study of blood T cell repertoires in COVID-19. The table came from immunoSEQ multiplex PCR; TCRdb's copy has only in-frame clones and leaves some out. This table holds approximately 220,000 clones, roughly four fifths found once. Sequenced material: peripheral blood. All receptors derive from a woman in her seventies with acute or convalescent COVID-19.

The chain couples TRBV10-3 to TRBJ2-1, with 8 bases matching TRBD1. CDR3 length: 14 residues. Trimming cost V 4 bases and J 4 bases; bases outside gene matches: 3. CDR1 ENHRY and CDR2 SYGVKD come from the germline V gene. In DNA, the CDR3 is TGTGCCATCAGTGGACAGGGGAAGTACAATGAGCAGTTCTTC. It translates to CAISGQGKYNEQFF.

This chain joins TRBV7-2 and TRBJ1-5, with D perhaps TRBD1 (5 bases). The CDR3 has 12 amino acids. Germline V gene sequence: CDR1 SGHTA, CDR2 FQGNSA. Trimming pared 4 bases from V and 10 bases from J, leaving 11 bases between. The CDR3 bases are TGTGCCAGCAGCTCAAAGGGGTTTCCCCAGCATTTT. It translates to CASSSKGFPQHF.

The chain joins TRBV4-1 to TRBJ1-3, with D perhaps TRBD1 (6 bases). Germline V gene data show CDR1 as MGHRA and CDR2 as YSYEKL. Trimming removed 1 base at V and 0 bases at J, with 13 bases between. This CDR3 has 17 residues. As DNA, the CDR3 is TGCGCCAGCAGCCAAGTCCGGGACACCAACTCTGGAAACACCATATATTTT. It is translated as CASSQVRDTNSGNTIYF.

The gene calls are TRBV7-2 and TRBJ1-5; tentatively, D is TRBD1 (6 bases). V dropped 5 bases and J dropped 3 bases, with 14 bases sitting between them. This CDR3 is built from 15 residues. Germline CDR1 SGHTA, CDR2 FQGNSA. CDR3 sequence reads: CASSPRAGDNQPQHF. The CDR3 bases are TGTGCCAGCAGCCCAAGGGCAGGGGACAATCAGCCCCAGCATTTT.

The J gene is TRBJ1-1, the V gene TRBV5-1, with D perhaps matching TRBD1 (5 bases). CDR3 length: 11 amino acids. CDR1 and CDR2 (germline): SGHRS, YFSETQ. V lost 5 bases and J 8 bases, leaving 10 bases between the germline ends. CDR3 amino acids: CASRTEGEAFF. In DNA, the CDR3 is TGCGCCAGCAGGACGGAGGGGGAAGCTTTCTTT.

The J gene is TRBJ1-2, the V gene TRBV5-4; 8 positions match TRBD1. The CDR3 runs to 14 residues. CDR1 SGHNT and CDR2 YYREEE come from the germline V gene (reference sequence). V shed 4 bases, J shed 6 bases, and the junction held 8 bases outside the gene matches. The CDR3 bases are TGTGCCAGCAGCCTTGCAGGGGGCACAGATGGCTACACCTTC. Translation gives CASSLAGGTDGYTF.

This chain uses TRBV4-3 with TRBJ1-1; 9 bases align to TRBD1. V shed 8 bases and J 2 bases; nucleotides not matched to a gene: 3. The CDR3 runs to 13 residues. Germline loops: CDR1 LGHNA, CDR2 YSLEER. The CDR3 reads CASSGQGNTEAFF. The CDR3, as DNA: TGCGCCAGCTCGGGACAGGGTAACACTGAAGCTTTCTTT.

V usage is TRBV5-6 and J usage is TRBJ2-4, with 9 nucleotides matching TRBD2. Germline CDR1 SGHDT, CDR2 YYEEEE. With V trimmed by 4 bases and J by 1 base, 9 bases remained unmatched. This CDR3 contains 17 residues. Written as DNA, the CDR3 is TGTGCCAGCAGCCCCAGCGGAAGCGGGGGGGCCAAAAACATTCAGTACTTC. Translating it yields CASSPSGSGGAKNIQYF.

This chain uses TRBV5-5 with TRBJ2-7, with a tentative D call TRBD1 (5 bases). The CDR3 covers 13 residues. Trimming left V 4 bases short and J 3 bases short, with 11 bases between. From germline, CDR1 is SGHKS and CDR2 YYEKEE (reference sequence). This chain's CDR3 is CASSLRVFYEQYF. Here the CDR3 DNA reads TGTGCCAGCAGCCTCAGGGTCTTCTACGAGCAGTACTTC.

This clone was seen just once. The chain is built from TRBV6-5 and TRBJ1-5, with D perhaps TRBD1 (5 bases). The CDR3 runs to 14 residues. The ends were cut back, 4 bases at V and 7 bases at J, with 14 bases in the middle. Germline V gene data show CDR1 as MNHEY and CDR2 as SVGAGI. The CDR3 DNA follows: TGTGCCAGCAGTTGGGGGGTGGGATACCAGCCCCAGCATTTT. This translates into CASSWGVGYQPQHF.

This clone was found a few times. V is TRBV3-1 (or the pseudogene TRBV3-2) and J is TRBJ1-3, with a weak D call TRBD1 (5 bases). Germline V gene data show CDR1 as LGHDT and CDR2 as YNNKEL (reference sequence). The CDR3 sequence is 14 residues long. Trimming shortened V by 0 bases and J by 2 bases, and 5 bases separated the two germline ends. The DNA for the CDR3 is TGTGCCAGCAGCCAAGACAGGGCTGGAAACACCATATATTTT. Translation: CASSQDRAGNTIYF.

The V call is TRBV29-1, the J call TRBJ2-3; 8 nucleotides line up with TRBD2. Germline CDR1 SQVTM, CDR2 ANQGSEA. V gave up 6 bases and J gave up 4 bases; unmatched junction bases: 12. This CDR3 contains 15 residues. CDR3 in amino acids: CSVTTARGASDTQYF. The DNA of the CDR3 is TGCAGCGTCACCACGGCGCGGGGGGCCTCAGATACGCAGTATTTT.

Comments on this clone: One junction end disagrees with the germline gene, perhaps due to a read error. The genes are TRBV7-7 and TRBJ2-3; 13 nucleotides align to TRBD2. The CDR3 loop spans 16 amino acids. Germline V CDR1 and CDR2: SSHAT, FNYEAQ (reference sequence). CDR3 in DNA: TGTGCTAGCAGCTTAGGGACTAGCGGGGGCACAGATACGCAGTATTTT. It encodes CASSLGTSGGTDTQYF.

The V gene is TRBV27, the J gene TRBJ2-7; 11 nucleotides align to TRBD2. The ends lost 2 bases at V and 3 bases at J; junction bases unmatched: 3. The CDR3 covers 15 residues. CDR1 and CDR2 from the germline V gene are MNHEY and SMNVEV (reference sequence). CDR3 nucleotide sequence: TGTGCCAGCAGTTTACTAGCGGGGGGCCACTACGAGCAGTACTTC. It yields the protein CASSLLAGGHYEQYF.

The chain links TRBV10-3 to TRBJ1-1, with 10 bases identical to TRBD1. Trimming cost V 0 bases and J 5 bases; bases outside gene matches: 6. The CDR3 spans 16 residues. In germline, CDR1 is ENHRY, CDR2 SYGVKD. In nucleotides, the CDR3 is TGTGCCATCAGTGAGTCGACAGGGGGCGCGGGTACTGAAGCTTTCTTT. This encodes CAISESTGGAGTEAFF.

V gene TRBV28 combines with J gene TRBJ1-2; 8 bases match TRBD1. Germline V lookup: CDR1 MDHEN, CDR2 SYDVKM. V shed 4 bases, J shed 7 bases, and the junction held 11 bases outside the gene matches. The CDR3 runs to 15 residues. The CDR3: CASSSTLTGAGGYTF. CDR3 DNA: TGTGCCAGCAGTTCAACCCTGACAGGGGCTGGTGGCTACACCTTC.

The chain links TRBV28 to TRBJ1-2; TRBD1 matches at 9 bases. Germline CDR1 reads MDHEN; CDR2 reads SYDVKM. V shed 5 bases and J 2 bases; nucleotides not matched to a gene: 3. The CDR3 totals 14 residues. The CDR3 loop is CASSRTGANYGYTF. CDR3 sequence (DNA): TGTGCCAGCAGTAGGACAGGGGCGAACTATGGCTACACCTTC.

The chain uses TRBV28 and TRBJ2-2; 13 nucleotides align to TRBD2. The J segment lost 5 bases and the V segment lost 4 bases, leaving 7 bases of the junction unmatched. CDR3 length: 17 residues. Germline V CDR1 and CDR2: MDHEN, SYDVKM. This CDR3 reads CASSSRTSGGRTGELFF. CDR3 in DNA: TGTGCCAGCAGTTCTCGGACTAGCGGGGGAAGGACCGGGGAGCTGTTTTTT.

This clone has just a few counts. This chain joins TRBV27 and TRBJ1-4; a weak D match, TRBD1 (6 bases). CDR3 length: 14 amino acids. In germline, CDR1 is MNHEY, CDR2 SMNVEV (reference sequence). V was trimmed by 4 bases and J by 7 bases, leaving 13 bases between them. CDR3 bases: TGTGCCAGCAGTTCACAGGGCTGGGGTGAAAAACTGTTTTTT. Its translation: CASSSQGWGEKLFF.

This clone has only one observation. The rearrangement joins TRBV7-2 to TRBJ2-7; D remains unclear. The germline CDR1 and CDR2 sequences are SGHTA and FQGNSA. CDR3 length equals 13 residues. Trimming stripped 4 bases from V and 3 bases from J, with 10 bases between. CDR3 residues: CASSSRGNYEQYF. CDR3 nucleotide sequence: TGTGCCAGCAGCTCCAGAGGCAACTACGAGCAGTACTTC.

This chain connects TRBV10-3 to TRBJ1-5; D is uncertain. The CDR3 is 14 amino acids. Germline V lookup: CDR1 ENHRY, CDR2 SYGVKD. V lost 0 bases and J 3 bases, leaving 6 bases between the germline ends. This chain's CDR3 is CAISESGYNQPQHF. CDR3 sequence (DNA): TGTGCCATCAGTGAGTCCGGTTACAATCAGCCCCAGCATTTT.

In this sample, this clone turned up once. The gene calls are TRBV6-5 and TRBJ1-6, with a tentative D call TRBD1 (6 bases). Germline-derived CDR1 and CDR2 are MNHEY and SVGAGI. V was cut by 0 bases and J by 8 bases, with 11 bases left in between. The CDR3 loop spans 15 amino acids. The CDR3 coding sequence is TGTGCCAGCAGTTACTCAACCAGGGGCCATTCACCCCTCCACTTT. It codes for CASSYSTRGHSPLHF.

The chain is built from TRBV12-3 or TRBV12-4 and TRBJ1-1; D not certain. The CDR3 extends over 12 amino acids. The ends were cut back, 2 bases at V and 4 bases at J, with 5 bases in the middle. The CDR3 sequence is CASSLLPTEAFF. Here the CDR3 DNA reads TGTGCCAGCAGTTTACTCCCCACTGAAGCTTTCTTT.

The J gene is TRBJ2-1, the V gene TRBV5-4; TRBD2 is a possible D gene (7 bases). The CDR3 consists of 15 residues. Deletions cut 0 bases from V and 7 bases from J, with 14 bases between. CDR1 is SGHNT, CDR2 YYREEE, per germline (reference sequence). CDR3 in DNA: TGTGCCAGCAGCTTGGTGGGGGGGGCCAGGAATGAGCAGTTCTTC. It translates to CASSLVGGARNEQFF. The whole variable domain, remainder taken from reference TRBV5-4 and TRBJ2-1, is ETGVTQSPTHLIKTRGQQVTLRCSSQSGHNTVSWYQQALGQGPQFIFQYYREEENGRGNFPPRFSGLQFPNYSSELNVNALELDDSALYLCASSLVGGARNEQFFGPGTRLTVL.

This clone has just a few counts. The genes are TRBV9 and TRBJ1-6, with a tentative D call TRBD1 (5 bases). Trimming shortened V by 6 bases and J by 10 bases, and 20 bases separated the two germline ends. This CDR3 region has 15 residues. The germline CDR1 and CDR2 sequences are SGDLS and YYNGEE. CDR3 protein: CASTLSGGKGSPLHF. In DNA form, the CDR3 reads TGTGCCAGCACCCTATCCGGGGGGAAGGGGTCACCCCTCCACTTT.

The J gene is TRBJ1-2, the V gene TRBV28; TRBD1 agrees at 9 bases. This CDR3 comprises 15 residues. The V and J ends lost 5 bases and 4 bases, in that order; junction bases with no gene match: 8. The germline V gene encodes CDR1 MDHEN and CDR2 SYDVKM. CDR3 DNA: TGTGCCAGCAGTCCACCGGGACAGGGTACCTATGGCTACACCTTC. As protein: CASSPPGQGTYGYTF.